This T cell receptor (beta chain) appears in the sequencing data of a study of vaccination and CD4 T cells after COVID-19. Turning to the study itself: Convalescent donors: six male, four female; seven Caucasian, two Asian, one multiracial, two Hispanic. Cultures acting as controls obtained a CEFX pool, an HIV-1 Nef pool, or no peptide. SARS-CoV-2, HCoV-NL63, HCoV-OC43 and HCoV-229E supplied the overlapping spike peptides used to stimulate cells.

The Oncomine TCR Beta short-read assay was what sequenced the DNA obtained from cultured CD4+ T cells. MiXCR was run by TCRdb on the PCR reads, yielding one entry per CDR3 protein. The table has approximately 20,000 distinct CDR3 sequences, 45% to 50% seen once; the top ten hold more than 8.5%. This clonotype counts as medium-sized. Its target is not known. From germline, CDR1 is MNHNS and CDR2 SASEGT. The CDR3 length is 16 residues. Losses at the gene ends were 4 bases for V and 3 bases for J; bases not matched to a gene: 5. Stated treatment: roughly ten-day PBMC culture with coronavirus spike peptide pools or control peptides (ViraFEST assay). Peptide pool stimulation in ViraFEST expanded antigen-specific T cells, whose TCRs were then sequenced.

The chain couples TRBV6-1 to TRBJ2-3, with 12 bases lining up with TRBD2. The sequenced material came from CD4+ T cells from blood, cultured in vitro. This TCR derives from a human donor who had recovered from COVID-19. CDR3 loop: CASSVRLAGDTDTQYF. The CDR3 DNA is TGTGCCAGCAGTGTGCGACTAGCGGGAGATACAGATACGCAGTATTTT.